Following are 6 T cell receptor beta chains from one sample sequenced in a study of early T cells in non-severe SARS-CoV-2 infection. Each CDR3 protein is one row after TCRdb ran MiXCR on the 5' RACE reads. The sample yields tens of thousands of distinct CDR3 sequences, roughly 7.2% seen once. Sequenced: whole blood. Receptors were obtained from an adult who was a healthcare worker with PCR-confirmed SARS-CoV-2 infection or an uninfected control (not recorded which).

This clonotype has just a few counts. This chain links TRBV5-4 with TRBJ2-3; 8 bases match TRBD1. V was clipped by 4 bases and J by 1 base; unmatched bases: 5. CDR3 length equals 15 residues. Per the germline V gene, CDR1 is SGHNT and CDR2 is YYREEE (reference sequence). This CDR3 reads CASSRLTGGTDTQYF. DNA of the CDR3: TGTGCCAGCAGCCGCCTGACAGGGGGCACAGATACGCAGTATTTT.

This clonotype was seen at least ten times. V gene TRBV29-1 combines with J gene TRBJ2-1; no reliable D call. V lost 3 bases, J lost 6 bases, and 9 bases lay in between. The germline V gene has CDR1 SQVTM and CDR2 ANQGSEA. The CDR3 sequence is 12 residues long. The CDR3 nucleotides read TGCAGCGTTGATAGGCATATCAATGAGCAGTTCTTC. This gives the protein CSVDRHINEQFF.

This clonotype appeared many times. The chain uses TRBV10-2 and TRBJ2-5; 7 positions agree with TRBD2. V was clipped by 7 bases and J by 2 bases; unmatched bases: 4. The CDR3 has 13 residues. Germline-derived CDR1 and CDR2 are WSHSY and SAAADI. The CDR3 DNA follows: TGCGCCAGCACGGAAGCGGGACAAGAGACCCAGTACTTC. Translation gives CASTEAGQETQYF.

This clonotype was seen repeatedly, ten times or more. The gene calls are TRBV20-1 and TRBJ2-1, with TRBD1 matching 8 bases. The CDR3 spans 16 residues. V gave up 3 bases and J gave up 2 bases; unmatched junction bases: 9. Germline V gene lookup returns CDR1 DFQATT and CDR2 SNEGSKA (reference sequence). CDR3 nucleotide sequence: TGCAGTGCTAGGGCCGTGGACAGGGCGACCTACAATGAGCAGTTCTTC. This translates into CSARAVDRATYNEQFF.

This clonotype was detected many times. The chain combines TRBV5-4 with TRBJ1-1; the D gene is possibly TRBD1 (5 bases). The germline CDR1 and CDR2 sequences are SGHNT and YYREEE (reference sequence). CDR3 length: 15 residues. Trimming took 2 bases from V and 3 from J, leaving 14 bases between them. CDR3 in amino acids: CASSFGSTRDTEAFF. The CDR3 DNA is TGTGCCAGCAGCTTTGGGAGCACCAGGGACACTGAAGCTTTCTTT.

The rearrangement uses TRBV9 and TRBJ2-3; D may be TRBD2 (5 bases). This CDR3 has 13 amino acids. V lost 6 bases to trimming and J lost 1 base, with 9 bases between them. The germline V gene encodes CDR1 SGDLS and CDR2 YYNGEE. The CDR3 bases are TGTGCCAGCACCGACTACCGCACAGATACGCAGTATTTT. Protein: CASTDYRTDTQYF.